Sequencing of this T cell receptor beta chain was carried out in a study of shared clonotypes between healthy human individuals. Donors comprised only Caucasian adults living in Nashville, Tennessee. Generated by immunoSEQ multiplex PCR, the TCRdb table keeps only in-frame clones and is missing some. The sample lists some 550,000 clones, 97% occurring once. This CDR3 has 14 amino acids. Germline V lookup: CDR1 MDHEN, CDR2 SYDVKM. Trimming shortened V by 6 bases and J by 2 bases, and 11 bases separated the two germline ends. The chain employs TRBV28 and TRBJ1-5; tentatively, D is TRBD1 (6 bases). The origin of this receptor is a young woman in good health. What was sequenced was naive CD4+ T cells sorted from blood. Subset of the sample: CD45RA+ positively selected. The DNA of the CDR3 is TGTGCCAGCAGGTCGGGGGCGGGCAATCAGCCCCAGCATTTT. Amino acid sequence: CASRSGAGNQPQHF.